At least ten counts were recorded for the clone carrying this T cell receptor (beta chain). The record originates from a study of T-cell reconstitution after alpha-beta-depleted transplantation in children. J lost 8 bases, V lost 1 base, and 6 bases had no gene match. The germline CDR1 and CDR2 sequences are DFQATT and SNEGSKA (reference sequence). CDR3 length equals 16 residues. Molecular barcoding with unique molecular identifiers was used for the TCRbeta library. TCRdb processed the PCR reads anew with MiXCR; each CDR3 protein has one entry. The sample shows about half a million distinct CDR3 sequences, around an eighth of them seen only once.

This chain uses TRBV20-1 with TRBJ1-6; TRBD1 matches at 12 bases. The TCR originated in a human donor who donated a stem cell graft to a child with combined immunodeficiency. Sample: PBMCs from the stem cell graft donor, taken from the stem cell graft. In DNA, the CDR3 is TGCAGTGCTAGAGGGACCGGGACAGGGGGCGATTCACCCCTCCACTTT. It encodes CSARGTGTGGDSPLHF.